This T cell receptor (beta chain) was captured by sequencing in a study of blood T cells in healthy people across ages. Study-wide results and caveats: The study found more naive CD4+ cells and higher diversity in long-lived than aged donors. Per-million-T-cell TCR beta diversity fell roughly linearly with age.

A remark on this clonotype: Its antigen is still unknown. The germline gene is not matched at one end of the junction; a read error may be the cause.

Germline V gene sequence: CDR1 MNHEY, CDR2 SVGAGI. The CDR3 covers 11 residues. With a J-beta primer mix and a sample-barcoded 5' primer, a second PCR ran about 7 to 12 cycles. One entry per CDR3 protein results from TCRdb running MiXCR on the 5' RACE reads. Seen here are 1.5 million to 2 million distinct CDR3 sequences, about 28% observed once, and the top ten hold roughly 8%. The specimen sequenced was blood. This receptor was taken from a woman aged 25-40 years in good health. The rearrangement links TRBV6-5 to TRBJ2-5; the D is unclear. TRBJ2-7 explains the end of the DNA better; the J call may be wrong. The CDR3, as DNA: TGTGCCAGCAGGTACTCGACCGAGCAGTACTTC. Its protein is CASRYSTEQYF.